Each of the 10 T cell receptor beta chains below was sequenced from the same sample in a study of PD-L1 blockade in urothelial cancer. Using immunoSEQ multiplex PCR, the repertoire was profiled, and TCRdb retains in-frame clones only, with some absent. The table shows tens of thousands of clones, with approximately 85% occurring only once. Time point noted: peripheral blood 6 weeks after treatment start. The source was PBMCs, collected around atezolizumab (anti-PD-L1) treatment. The receptors shown here come from a man aged 50 or older with urothelial cancer.

J is TRBJ2-5 and V is TRBV5-1, with TRBD2 matching 8 bases. The CDR3 runs 14 residues. The germline gives CDR1 SGHRS, CDR2 YFSETQ. V trimming: 4 bases; J trimming: 4 bases; junction bases outside the gene matches: 6. The CDR3 DNA reads TGCGCCAGCAGCCAGACGGGGGGGCGAGAGACCCAGTACTTC. Amino acid sequence: CASSQTGGRETQYF.

This clone was recorded at least ten times. The V gene is TRBV4-2, the J gene TRBJ2-5; 10 bases line up with TRBD2. After removal of 1 base from V and 2 bases from J, the junction contained 7 bases not matched to a gene. Germline-derived CDR1 and CDR2 are LGHNA and YNFKEQ. The CDR3 runs to 17 residues. As DNA, the CDR3 is TGTGCCAGCAGCCAAGGGCCCGCAGCGGGGGGGCAAGAGACCCAGTACTTC. This encodes CASSQGPAAGGQETQYF.

This clone appeared a single time. The J gene is TRBJ2-7, the V gene TRBV27; weak D call: TRBD2 (6 bases). There are 14 residues in the CDR3. V was clipped by 6 bases and J by 0 bases, with 12 bases between them. In germline, CDR1 is MNHEY, CDR2 SMNVEV (reference sequence). This chain's CDR3 is CASSRDSFSYEQYF. CDR3 in DNA: TGTGCCAGCAGCCGGGACTCCTTCTCCTACGAGCAGTACTTC.

The genes are TRBV5-6 and TRBJ2-5; D perhaps matches TRBD2 (6 bases). Germline V gene sequence: CDR1 SGHDT, CDR2 YYEEEE. V gave up 8 bases and J gave up 0 bases, with 17 bases separating them. This CDR3 has 15 residues. CDR3 sequence (DNA): TGTGCCAGTCGGTCGCTAGCGCCGTACCAAGAGACCCAGTACTTC. This gives the protein CASRSLAPYQETQYF.

The chain has TRBV2 and TRBJ2-4; tentative D call: TRBD2 (6 bases). The CDR3 runs 18 residues. Per the germline V gene, CDR1 is SNHLY and CDR2 is FYNNEI. V was shortened by 0 bases and J by 0 bases, with 15 bases between the two germline ends. CDR3 coding DNA: TGTGCCAGCAGTGAAGCGACCGGAGGGGCGTCAGCCAAAAACATTCAGTACTTC. Translated, it gives CASSEATGGASAKNIQYF.

The rearrangement uses TRBV14 and TRBJ2-7; D not certain. There are 11 residues in the CDR3. Germline CDR1 SGHDN, CDR2 FVKESK. V lost 6 bases and J 3 bases, leaving 6 bases between the germline ends. The CDR3 nucleotides read TGTGCCAGCAGTTACAGCTACGAGCAGTACTTC. It codes for CASSYSYEQYF. Combining the CDR3 with reference TRBV14 and TRBJ2-7 gives the whole variable domain EAGVTQFPSHSVIEKGQTVTLRCDPISGHDNLYWYRRVMGKEIKFLLHFVKESKQDESGMPNNRFLAERTGGTYSTLKVQPAELEDSGVYFCASSYSYEQYFGPGTRLTVT.

This rearrangement joins TRBV5-1 to TRBJ2-7, with no clear D. CDR1 is SGHRS, CDR2 YFSETQ, per germline. The V and J ends lost 1 base and 4 bases respectively, with 15 bases between them. There are 15 residues in the CDR3. CDR3 in amino acids: CASSLLGPGSYEQYF. The CDR3 bases are TGCGCCAGCAGCTTGTTGGGTCCGGGTAGTTACGAGCAGTACTTC.

The chain is built from TRBV19 and TRBJ1-4; TRBD1 matches 8 bases. The ends lost 5 bases at V and 4 bases at J; junction bases unmatched: 6. Germline CDR1 LNHDA, CDR2 SQIVND (reference sequence). CDR3 length: 15 amino acids. CDR3 DNA: TGTGCCAGTAGTCGACCGGGACAGGTTAATGAAAAACTGTTTTTT. Translation gives CASSRPGQVNEKLFF.

The gene calls are TRBV7-2 and TRBJ2-3; 8 positions agree with TRBD2. The CDR3 is made up of 17 amino acids. J lost 0 bases, V lost 1 base, and 6 bases had no gene match. Germline assignment: CDR1 SGHTA and CDR2 FQGNSA. The CDR3 DNA follows: TGTGCCAGCAGCTTAGGTTTACTAGCGGCTAGCACAGATACGCAGTATTTT. Amino acids: CASSLGLLAASTDTQYF.

The chain employs TRBV7-2 and TRBJ1-2; D not certain. Germline V gene sequence: CDR1 SGHTA, CDR2 FQGNSA. This CDR3 has 14 residues. Trimming removed 3 bases at V and 1 base at J, with 9 bases between. In DNA, the CDR3 is TGTGCCAGCAGCTTCAAAGGGAGTAACTATGGCTACACCTTC. Translation gives CASSFKGSNYGYTF.